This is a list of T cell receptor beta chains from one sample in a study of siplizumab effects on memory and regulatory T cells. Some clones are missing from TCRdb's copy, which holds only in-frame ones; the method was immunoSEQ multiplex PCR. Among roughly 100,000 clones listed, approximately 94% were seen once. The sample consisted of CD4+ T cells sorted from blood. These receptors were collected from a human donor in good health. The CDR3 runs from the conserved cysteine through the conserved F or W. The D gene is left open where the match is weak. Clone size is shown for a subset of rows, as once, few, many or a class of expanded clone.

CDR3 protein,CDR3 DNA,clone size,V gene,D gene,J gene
CASSLSYRGAHGYTF,TGTGCCAGCAGTTTATCGTACAGAGGAGCCCATGGCTACACCTTC,.,TRBV27,.,TRBJ1-2
CARPGEPVEVLTF,TGCGCCAGACCCGGGGAACCCGTAGAAGTCCTGACTTTC,.,TRBV5-1,.,TRBJ2-6
CANSLAGGTDTQYF,TGTGCCAACTCCTTAGCGGGGGGCACAGATACGCAGTATTTT,.,TRBV2,TRBD2,TRBJ2-3
CASSVGGVGGRTTYEQYF,TGTGCCAGCAGTGTCGGCGGAGTGGGCGGGAGGACCACCTACGAGCAGTACTTC,.,TRBV6-1,TRBD2,TRBJ2-7
CASSSHSGELFF,TGTGCCAGCAGCTCCCACTCCGGGGAGCTGTTTTTT,.,TRBV5-8,.,TRBJ2-2
CASSYLGQGYEQYF,TGTGCCAGCAGTTACTTGGGACAGGGTTACGAGCAGTACTTC,.,TRBV6-5,TRBD1,TRBJ2-7
CASRLGIGAGTEAFF,TGTGCCAGCAGGCTTGGTATAGGGGCGGGCACTGAAGCTTTCTTT,.,TRBV5-6,.,TRBJ1-1
CASSPQSGLNTEAFF,TGTGCCAGCTCACCACAGTCAGGGTTGAACACTGAAGCTTTCTTT,once,TRBV18,.,TRBJ1-1
CAGTGASYEQYF,TGTGCCGGGACAGGGGCCTCCTACGAGCAGTACTTC,.,TRBV30,TRBD1,TRBJ2-7
CASSQDAQGASNEKLFF,TGCGCCAGCAGCCAAGATGCACAGGGGGCCTCTAATGAAAAACTGTTTTTT,.,TRBV4-1,TRBD1,TRBJ1-4
CASSFGQGQNQPQHF,TGTGCCAGCAGCTTCGGGCAGGGCCAAAATCAGCCCCAGCATTTT,few,TRBV11-2,.,TRBJ1-5
CASFSGWNNEQFF,TGTGCCAGCTTTAGCGGGTGGAACAATGAGCAGTTCTTC,.,TRBV2,TRBD2,TRBJ2-1
CATAGEYNQPQHF,TGTGCCACAGCAGGGGAATACAATCAGCCCCAGCATTTT,.,TRBV6-1,.,TRBJ1-5
CASSFGLTRGTEAFF,TGTGCCAGCAGCTTCGGACTCACCCGGGGCACTGAAGCTTTCTTT,.,TRBV7-8,.,TRBJ1-1
CASSGGAYTGELFF,TGTGCCAGCAGTGGAGGGGCCTACACCGGGGAGCTGTTTTTT,.,TRBV2,.,TRBJ2-2
CASSLVQDAGYTF,TGTGCCAGCAGCTTAGTCCAGGACGCCGGCTACACCTTC,.,TRBV7-9,.,TRBJ1-2
CAWSKSTDTQYF,TGTGCCTGGAGTAAGAGCACAGATACGCAGTATTTT,.,TRBV30,.,TRBJ2-3
CASSWGLSGANVLTF,TGTGCCAGCAGTTGGGGCCTTTCTGGGGCCAACGTCCTGACTTTC,.,TRBV6-6,.,TRBJ2-6
CSVALVAGKYSGELFF,TGCAGCGTTGCCCTCGTAGCGGGAAAATACTCCGGGGAGCTGTTTTTT,once,TRBV29-1,TRBD2,TRBJ2-2
CAISEPGLPRYEQFF,TGTGCCATCAGTGAACCGGGACTCCCCCGCTATGAGCAGTTCTTC,.,TRBV10-3,.,TRBJ2-1
CASSSLRQGELFF,TGTGCCAGCAGTTCCCTCAGACAGGGGGAGCTGTTTTTT,once,TRBV6-6,.,TRBJ2-2
CASSLSGTGPSIQYF,TGTGCCAGCAGTTTATCCGGGACAGGGCCCTCCATTCAGTACTTC,.,TRBV27,TRBD1,TRBJ2-4
CASSVGFSPNEQYF,TGTGCCAGCAGCGTAGGATTTAGCCCAAACGAGCAGTACTTC,once,TRBV9,.,TRBJ2-7
CASRGWTEGPDTQYF,TGTGCCAGTAGAGGGTGGACAGAAGGCCCAGATACGCAGTATTTT,.,TRBV19,.,TRBJ2-3
CASSRTGRMNEAFF,TGTGCCAGTAGTCGGACAGGGAGGATGAATGAAGCTTTCTTT,few,TRBV19,TRBD1,TRBJ1-1
CASSSTNTNEKLFF,TGTGCCAGCAGCTCGACAAACACTAATGAAAAACTGTTTTTT,.,TRBV7-9,.,TRBJ1-4
CASSHDRGPSYGYTF,TGCGCCAGCAGCCATGACAGGGGACCCTCCTATGGCTACACCTTC,.,TRBV5-1,TRBD1,TRBJ1-2
CASRHRGLTDTQYF,TGCGCCAGCAGGCACAGGGGGCTCACAGATACGCAGTATTTT,.,TRBV5-1,TRBD1,TRBJ2-3
CASSQEGSGVTNEKLFF,TGCGCCAGCAGCCAAGAGGGTTCAGGCGTAACTAATGAAAAACTGTTTTTT,.,TRBV4-3,.,TRBJ1-4